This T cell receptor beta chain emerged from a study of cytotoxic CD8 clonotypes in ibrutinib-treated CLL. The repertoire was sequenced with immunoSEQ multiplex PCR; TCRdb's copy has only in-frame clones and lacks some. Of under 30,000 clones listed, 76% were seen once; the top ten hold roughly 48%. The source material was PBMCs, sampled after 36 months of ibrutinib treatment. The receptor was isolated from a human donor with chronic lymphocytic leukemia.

Here the CDR3 reads CASSVRGRNGELFF. The CDR3 DNA follows: TGTGCCAGTAGTGTACGGGGGCGAAACGGGGAGCTGTTTTTT. V and J are TRBV19 and TRBJ2-2; D possibly matches TRBD1 or TRBD2 (6 bases each). Germline lookup yields CDR1 LNHDA and CDR2 SQIVND (reference sequence). The CDR3 totals 14 residues. V was cut by 5 bases and J by 7 bases, with 14 bases left in between.